The subject of this entry is one TCR beta chain. What it recognizes is unknown. The data were taken from a study of T cell responses to AZD1222 COVID-19 vaccine. As for the study in general: Pooling covered second doses at about 4 or about 12 weeks.

Sequencing was performed with immunoSEQ multiplex PCR; in TCRdb, only in-frame clones are kept and a portion is missing. The sample yields fewer than 150,000 clones, about four fifths seen once. Findings and limits, study-wide: The study found vaccine-associated CD4 TCRs spanning spike, dominant at 160-218 and 743-854.

This CDR3 comprises 9 residues. Trimming took off 7 bases at V and 5 bases at J, with 5 bases between the two ends. Germline CDR1 reads DFQATT; CDR2 reads SNEGSKA (reference sequence). This clonotype was sampled from an adult in good health. Sequenced material: peripheral blood, taken on day 0 of AZD1222 vaccination. The chain links TRBV20-1 to TRBJ2-5; D ambiguous. CDR3 sequence (DNA): TGCAGTGTTGGGGAGACCCAGTACTTC. Its protein product is CSVGETQYF.